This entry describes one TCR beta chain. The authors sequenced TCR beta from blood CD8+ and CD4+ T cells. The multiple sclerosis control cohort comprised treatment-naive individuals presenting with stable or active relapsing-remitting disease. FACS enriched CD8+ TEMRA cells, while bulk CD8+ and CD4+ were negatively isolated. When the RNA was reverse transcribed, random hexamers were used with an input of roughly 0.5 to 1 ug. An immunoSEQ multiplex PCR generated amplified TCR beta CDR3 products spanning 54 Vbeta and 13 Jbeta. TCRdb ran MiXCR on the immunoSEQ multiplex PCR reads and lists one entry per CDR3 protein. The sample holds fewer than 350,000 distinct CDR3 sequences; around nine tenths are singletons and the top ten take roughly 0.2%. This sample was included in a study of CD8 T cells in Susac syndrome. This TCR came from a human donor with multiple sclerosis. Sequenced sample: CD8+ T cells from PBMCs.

The CDR3 sequence is CASRVNNEQFF. CDR3 nucleotides: TGTGCCAGTCGGGTGAACAATGAGCAGTTCTTC. The chain employs TRBV19 and TRBJ2-1; D is ambiguous. Germline V gene sequence: CDR1 LNHDA, CDR2 SQIVND (reference sequence). CDR3 length: 11 residues. V shed 8 bases and J shed 5 bases, with 7 bases lying between them.